What follows are 11 T cell receptor beta chains derived from one specimen sequenced in a study of T cell repertoires in cytomegalovirus infection. No antigen has been identified for these receptors. MiXCR, run by TCRdb on the reads, gives a single entry per CDR3 protein. The profile shows 830,000 or so distinct CDR3 sequences, 32% of them singletons. Specimen: cultured CD8+ T cells from PBMCs, collected from culture after CMV antigen stimulation. All receptors derive from a human donor in good health (CMV status not recorded). Some clones in this sample may be carry-over from other donors' samples.

This clonotype has only one observation. The rearrangement links TRBV6-6 to TRBJ2-3; D is uncertain. V shed 7 bases and J shed 4 bases, with 15 bases lying between them. From germline, CDR1 is MNHNY and CDR2 SVGAGI (reference sequence). CDR3 length: 14 residues. The CDR3 reads CASTLVGLSDTQYF. CDR3 sequence (DNA): TGTGCCAGCACCTTGGTGGGTTTATCAGATACGCAGTATTTT.

The chain couples TRBV2 to TRBJ1-6; D call uncertain. The germline gives CDR1 SNHLY, CDR2 FYNNEI. V was cut by 10 bases and J by 7 bases, with 20 bases left in between. This CDR3 contains 15 residues. As DNA, the CDR3 is TGTGCCATCCACCCTGGGTCCTTAATAAATTCACCCCTCCACTTT. Protein product: CAIHPGSLINSPLHF.

This clonotype was picked up a small number of times. The chain couples TRBV2 to TRBJ1-4; D uncertain. There are 15 residues in the CDR3. Germline CDR1 and CDR2: SNHLY and FYNNEI. V was pared by 8 bases and J by 4 bases, with 17 bases between. CDR3 protein: CASRVGQVDNEKLFF. CDR3 in DNA: TGTGCCAGCCGGGTAGGGCAGGTGGATAATGAAAAACTGTTTTTT.

The chain combines TRBV4-1 with TRBJ2-3; no clear D gene. This CDR3 is 12 amino acids long. Deletions cut 0 bases from V and 9 bases from J, with 7 bases between. Germline V gene data show CDR1 as MGHRA and CDR2 as YSYEKL. The CDR3 nucleotides read TGCGCCAGCAGCCAAGATGGTCTAACGCAGTATTTT. This gives the protein CASSQDGLTQYF.

The chain employs TRBV6-5 and TRBJ1-1; 7 bases fit TRBD1. J gave up 4 bases and V 4 bases, and 9 bases lay outside the gene matches. In germline, CDR1 is MNHEY, CDR2 SVGAGI. The CDR3 runs 15 residues. The chain's CDR3 is CASSSSRQGGTEAFF. As DNA, the CDR3 is TGTGCCAGCAGTTCCTCGAGACAGGGAGGCACTGAAGCTTTCTTT.

In nucleotides, the CDR3 is TGTGCCAGCTTCCCCGGGAAAGCAACTAATGAAAAACTGTTTTTT. Translating gives CASFPGKATNEKLFF. The chain is built from TRBV5-5 and TRBJ1-4; D gene ambiguous. Germline-derived CDR1 and CDR2 are SGHKS and YYEKEE (reference sequence). The CDR3 runs to 15 residues. V was trimmed by 7 bases and J by 0 bases, leaving 13 bases between them.

This clonotype has at least ten counts. V gene TRBV7-2 combines with J gene TRBJ2-3; D is tentatively TRBD1 or TRBD2 (5 bases each). The V and J ends lost 5 bases and 2 bases respectively, with 23 bases between them. Germline lookup yields CDR1 SGHTA and CDR2 FQGNSA. The length of the CDR3 is 18 residues. The DNA for the CDR3 is TGTGCCAGCAGCCCAAGAGGGCCAGGGAGAGGGGCCACAGATACGCAGTATTTT. Protein sequence: CASSPRGPGRGATDTQYF.

The V gene is TRBV28, the J gene TRBJ2-4, with 7 bases identical to TRBD1. Germline V gene sequence: CDR1 MDHEN, CDR2 SYDVKM. This CDR3 has 16 amino acids. Germline trimming cut 8 bases from V and 2 bases from J; bases unmatched to any gene: 12. Here the CDR3 DNA reads TGTGCCAGCGCAACAGGGGAAATGACGACCAAAAACATTCAGTACTTC. Translating gives CASATGEMTTKNIQYF.

Note on this clonotype: A read error may be the cause here, since a much bigger clone is one base away. The V call is TRBV7-4, the J call TRBJ1-6, with 7 bases lining up with TRBD1. CDR3 length: 17 residues. Germline CDR1 reads SGHVT; CDR2 reads SQSDAQ. J gave up 9 bases and V 3 bases, and 14 bases lay outside the gene matches. The CDR3 bases are TGTGCCAGCAGCTTTGTCTTCCCGGGACAGTTCTCTTCACCCCTCCACTTT. This translates into CASSFVFPGQFSSPLHF.

This clonotype was found many times. The J gene is TRBJ2-5, the V gene TRBV7-2, with 9 bases fitting TRBD1. Germline V gives CDR1 SGHTA, CDR2 FQGNSA. This CDR3 has 15 residues. The V gene end was trimmed by 3 bases and the J gene end by 5 bases; junction bases not matched to a gene: 7. Here the CDR3 reads CASSFSTGGAETQYF. CDR3 sequence (DNA): TGTGCCAGCAGCTTTAGTACAGGGGGCGCGGAGACCCAGTACTTC.

A remark on this clonotype: Just one base apart from a much larger clone, this may be a read error. The chain employs TRBV7-9 and TRBJ2-1, with 12 bases matching TRBD2. Germline CDR1 and CDR2: SEHNR and FQNEAQ (reference sequence). This CDR3 contains 18 residues. In DNA form, the CDR3 reads TGTGCCTGCAGCCCATACAGCGGCACTAGCGGGGGGTCGAATGAGCAGTTCTTC. Protein: CACSPYSGTSGGSNEQFF.